Listed below are T cell receptor beta chains from one sample, sequenced in a study of cytomegalovirus exposure and HLA in healthy donors. Only in-frame clones appear in the TCRdb table, and some are missing; sequencing was by immunoSEQ multiplex PCR. The sample has around 220,000 clones, around 79% seen once. The sequenced sample was PBMCs. The source is a man aged 18 to 35 in good health and CMV-seronegative. CDR3s include the opening cysteine and the closing phenylalanine or tryptophan. The order of the fields is V gene, clone size, J gene, CDR3 protein. Only some rows state a clone size, as once, few, many or a class for expanded clones.

TRBV5-1	-	TRBJ2-3	CASSLRQLNTQYF
TRBV15	once	TRBJ1-4	CATSRGGSPNEKLFF
TRBV29-1	-	TRBJ2-1	CSVNGQGSYNEQFF
TRBV5-6	-	TRBJ2-5	CASSLGSSVLQETQYF
TRBV7-9	-	TRBJ2-7	CASSPPGFGWEQYF
TRBV11-3	-	TRBJ2-7	CASSFGPEGLLEQYF
TRBV5-1	-	TRBJ1-5	CASSLAPGADQPQHF
TRBV19	-	TRBJ2-3	CASSTPGSTTDTQYF
TRBV14	-	TRBJ2-3	CASSQDRGGFNTQYF
TRBV5-6	-	TRBJ1-5	CASSQRTGLNQPQHF
TRBV9	-	TRBJ2-1	CASSRRGSEQFF
TRBV7-6	-	TRBJ2-2	CASSSDTGELFF
TRBV5-1	-	TRBJ1-2	CASSLFGTGSNYGYTF
TRBV27	-	TRBJ1-1	CASTQEGSTEAFF
TRBV25-1	-	TRBJ2-7	CASSGLRQGYEQYF
TRBV6-1	-	TRBJ1-1	CASSGTIENTEAFF
TRBV27	-	TRBJ2-1	CASRRTVSSSYNEQFF
TRBV19	-	TRBJ1-5	CASNGQPYSNQPQHF
TRBV7-9	-	TRBJ2-2	CSSSPELTGELFF
TRBV5-8	-	TRBJ1-5	CASSLFRTTDSNQPQHF
TRBV28	-	TRBJ1-1	CASSFLGAPEAFF
TRBV4-2	once	TRBJ2-2	CASSHYGLGNTGELFF
TRBV9	-	TRBJ1-3	CASTRGSLIDTIYF
TRBV5-6	-	-	CASSLEFRQGNYEQYF
TRBV6-5	-	TRBJ1-2	CASSRDQGPGYTF
TRBV11-2	-	TRBJ2-1	CASTPGFNEQFF
TRBV6-5	-	TRBJ1-4	CASSYRDRDEKLFF
TRBV10-3	-	TRBJ1-2	CAVTSRGYYGYTF
TRBV7-2	-	TRBJ2-7	CASSLGSQVTYEQYF
TRBV21-1	-	TRBJ2-5	CASSKVPGLAGGQEETQYF
TRBV28	-	TRBJ2-3	CASGERGTHTDTQYF
TRBV30	-	TRBJ1-5	CAWSKGLHNQPQHF
TRBV5-1	-	TRBJ1-4	CASSFTPTGGGEKLFF
TRBV15	-	TRBJ1-4	CATSRGQGAGEKLFF
TRBV19	-	TRBJ2-3	CASTPGQAGDTQYF
TRBV5-4	-	-	CASSSSYEQYF
TRBV10-3	-	TRBJ1-5	CAISEREGGNQPQHF
TRBV9	-	TRBJ2-3	CASSVAPSGDYATDTQYF
TRBV4-2	-	TRBJ1-6	CASSQQNRWQGKRALHF
TRBV2	-	TRBJ2-7	CASSDIQGQRDEQYF
TRBV11-3	once	TRBJ2-3	CASSPGGGQYF
TRBV11-2	-	TRBJ1-1	CASSLRQNTEAFF
TRBV6-6	-	TRBJ1-2	CASNFMGGLTNYGYTF
TRBV11-3	-	TRBJ2-5	CASTRNEETQYF
TRBV19	few	TRBJ2-3	CASPPRGDTQYF
TRBV4-3	-	TRBJ1-4	CASSFRDRGPPDF
TRBV4-3	once	TRBJ2-1	CASSQDGTGPYNEQFF
TRBV18	-	TRBJ2-7	CASSPGDRGLEQYF
TRBV9	-	TRBJ2-1	CASSVGMASGMYNEQFF